The next 29 T cell receptor beta chains were all read from a single sample in a study of Ad26.COV2.S vaccination and SARS-CoV-2 variants. Treatment indicated: some 20 received Ad26.COV2.S at low or high dose, single or two shots; about 5 received placebo; per-sample allocation not given. Repertoires come from day 63 after the first vaccine or placebo injection. Measured with immunoSEQ multiplex PCR; TCRdb has only the in-frame clones, and not every one. The data show about 370,000 clones, about 89% seen once. The material was peripheral blood, obtained in a trial of Ad26.COV2.S vaccine versus placebo. These receptors were obtained from a person between 18 and 65 years old who received the Ad26.COV2.S COVID-19 vaccine or a placebo.

The CDR3 DNA reads as TGTGCCAGCAGCTTGAGGGGAACGGGTACCGGGGAGCTGTTTTTT. Translation gives CASSLRGTGTGELFF. The J gene is TRBJ2-2, the V gene TRBV5-4, with D maybe TRBD1 (5 bases). This CDR3 is built from 15 residues. V lost 1 base, J lost 5 bases, and 12 bases lay in between. In germline, CDR1 is SGHNT, CDR2 YYREEE (reference sequence).

The V and J genes are TRBV19 and TRBJ2-3; 12 bases match TRBD2. Losses at the gene ends were 2 bases for V and 6 bases for J; bases not matched to a gene: 6. The germline V gene encodes CDR1 LNHDA and CDR2 SQIVND (reference sequence). This CDR3 has 16 residues. The CDR3 here is CASSISASGRGDTQYF. As DNA, the CDR3 is TGTGCCAGTAGTATATCGGCTAGCGGGAGGGGGGATACGCAGTATTTT.

The genes are TRBV3-1 (or the pseudogene TRBV3-2) and TRBJ2-2; D is ambiguous. V lost 5 bases to trimming and J lost 0 bases, with 13 bases between them. The CDR3 consists of 16 residues. Germline CDR1 is LGHDT and CDR2 is YNNKEL (reference sequence). CDR3 residues: CASSLTSIANTGELFF. In DNA, the CDR3 is TGTGCCAGCAGCTTGACAAGCATCGCGAACACCGGGGAGCTGTTTTTT.

The chain employs TRBV14 and TRBJ2-1; TRBD2 is a possible D gene (5 bases). This CDR3 is built from 17 residues. The germline V gene encodes CDR1 SGHDN and CDR2 FVKESK. V gave up 4 bases and J gave up 7 bases, with 23 bases separating them. The CDR3 loop is CASSPPSGRRNMNEQFF. The CDR3 DNA reads as TGTGCCAGCAGCCCTCCGAGCGGCAGGCGAAATATGAATGAGCAGTTCTTC.

CDR3 residues: CASSIVGGAGTGELFF. CDR3 bases: TGTGCCAGTAGTATAGTTGGGGGCGCGGGTACCGGGGAGCTGTTTTTT. V gene TRBV19 combines with J gene TRBJ2-2, with a weak D call TRBD1 (6 bases). The CDR3 length is 16 residues. Germline V gene lookup returns CDR1 LNHDA and CDR2 SQIVND (reference sequence). V dropped 1 base and J dropped 5 bases, with 14 bases sitting between them.

This rearrangement joins TRBV11-3 to TRBJ2-7; D uncertain. The V end was cut by 1 base, the J end by 5 bases, with 15 bases between. Germline lookup yields CDR1 SGHNT and CDR2 YENEEA. The CDR3 runs to 15 residues. The CDR3 coding sequence is TGTGCCAGCAGCTTAGGGCGACTTGGTTCCCACGAGCAGTACTTC. This encodes CASSLGRLGSHEQYF.

V gene TRBV30 combines with J gene TRBJ1-1; D call uncertain. This CDR3 is 14 amino acids long. CDR1 is GTSNPN, CDR2 SVGIG, per germline (reference sequence). V shed 5 bases and J shed 1 base, with 14 bases lying between them. In DNA, the CDR3 is TGTGCCTGGGGTGCTAACACGGGGAACACTGAAGCTTTCTTT. Encoded protein: CAWGANTGNTEAFF.

The chain couples TRBV30 to TRBJ2-7; the match to TRBD1 covers 7 bases. CDR3 length: 13 residues. With V trimmed by 3 bases and J by 7 bases, 9 bases remained unmatched. CDR1 and CDR2 (germline): GTSNPN, SVGIG (reference sequence). In DNA, the CDR3 is TGTGCCTGGAGCCCAGACAGGGTGCGGGAGCAGTACTTC. Encoded protein: CAWSPDRVREQYF.

The chain is built from TRBV29-1 and TRBJ2-7; the match to TRBD2 covers 13 bases. There are 13 residues in the CDR3. With V trimmed by 3 bases and J by 6 bases, 2 bases remained unmatched. In germline, CDR1 is SQVTM, CDR2 ANQGSEA. The CDR3 coding sequence is TGCAGCGTTGAGCGGACTAGCGGGAGCGAGCAGTACTTC. Translation: CSVERTSGSEQYF.

The V call is TRBV18, the J call TRBJ1-2; the D gene is possibly TRBD1 (5 bases). Trimming removed 2 bases at V and 3 bases at J, with 16 bases between. The CDR3 is 16 amino acids. In germline, CDR1 is KGHSH, CDR2 LQKENI. CDR3 protein: CASSPFGSGVDYGYTF. The CDR3, as DNA: TGTGCCAGCTCACCATTTGGGTCGGGGGTCGACTATGGCTACACCTTC.

The chain uses TRBV2 and TRBJ1-1, with D possibly TRBD1 on 5 matching bases. The CDR3 runs to 14 residues. Trimming removed 6 bases at V and 7 bases at J, with 18 bases between. CDR1 and CDR2 (germline): SNHLY, FYNNEI. CDR3 coding DNA: TGTGCCAGCAGACCAAGCCGGGACGGCGGTGAAGCTTTCTTT. Translation gives CASRPSRDGGEAFF.

V usage is TRBV7-6 and J usage is TRBJ2-1, with 16 nucleotides matching TRBD2. The CDR3 covers 19 residues. V was pared by 4 bases and J by 1 base, with 7 bases of the junction left unmatched. Germline CDR1 reads SGHVS; CDR2 reads FNYEAQ. The CDR3 nucleotides are TGTGCCAGCAGCTCGCGGGGGACTAGCGGGAGGGGATCCTACAATGAGCAGTTCTTC. It is translated as CASSSRGTSGRGSYNEQFF.

This chain uses TRBV2 with TRBJ2-7; no clear D. The CDR3 length is 15 residues. CDR1 is SNHLY and CDR2 is FYNNEI in the germline V gene. The V gene lost 1 base and the J gene lost 2 bases, with 12 bases spanning the gap. CDR3 sequence reads: CASSEGAQETYEQYF. In DNA form, the CDR3 reads TGTGCCAGCAGTGAAGGTGCCCAGGAAACCTACGAGCAGTACTTC.

The chain employs TRBV27 and TRBJ2-1; the D is unclear. Germline loops: CDR1 MNHEY, CDR2 SMNVEV (reference sequence). The CDR3 loop spans 14 amino acids. Trimming left V 1 base short and J 5 bases short, with 9 bases between. The CDR3 is CASSLFKRNNEQFF. Here the CDR3 DNA reads TGTGCCAGCAGTTTATTCAAGCGAAACAATGAGCAGTTCTTC.

The chain recombines TRBV5-6 with TRBJ1-2; possibly TRBD1 for D (5 bases). CDR3 length equals 11 residues. Germline V gene lookup returns CDR1 SGHDT and CDR2 YYEEEE. The V gene lost 7 bases and the J gene lost 7 bases, with 11 bases spanning the gap. CDR3 DNA sequence: TGTGCCAGCTCCGGGGGTTCTGGCTACACCTTC. It translates to CASSGGSGYTF.

About this clone itself: A junction boundary mismatches the germline segment, possibly from a read error. The chain is built from TRBV5-1 and TRBJ2-5, with 11 bases that match TRBD2. CDR1 and CDR2 from the germline V gene are SGHRS and YFSETQ. The CDR3 is 15 residues long. Here the CDR3 reads CASRLEASGRETQYF. DNA of the CDR3: TGCGCCAGCAGATTGGAAGCTAGCGGGAGGGAGACCCAGTACTTC.

The rearrangement uses TRBV10-2 and TRBJ2-7; D could derive from TRBD1 or TRBD2 (5 bases each). CDR3 length: 15 residues. Trimming cost V 7 bases and J 1 base, with 17 bases left between them. Germline V CDR1 and CDR2: WSHSY, SAAADI. The CDR3 DNA is TGCGCCAGCACCCGGGACCCCAGAGTTTCCTACGAGCAGTACTTC. The encoded protein is CASTRDPRVSYEQYF.

The chain recombines TRBV11-3 with TRBJ2-7; maybe TRBD1 (6 bases). This CDR3 contains 14 residues. V lost 1 base to trimming and J lost 0 bases, with 7 bases between them. Germline V gene lookup returns CDR1 SGHNT and CDR2 YENEEA. The CDR3 region is CASSLVRGSYEQYF. The DNA for the CDR3 is TGTGCCAGCAGCTTAGTCAGGGGCTCCTACGAGCAGTACTTC.

The V call is TRBV11-2, the J call TRBJ2-5; TRBD2 is a possible D gene (6 bases). CDR1 is SGHAT, CDR2 FQNNGV, per germline. The CDR3 consists of 17 residues. Trimming shortened V by 6 bases and J by 1 base, and 21 bases separated the two germline ends. CDR3 amino acids: CASRPKGREGRQETQYF. The CDR3 nucleotides read TGTGCCAGCAGGCCGAAGGGGCGGGAAGGCCGCCAAGAGACCCAGTACTTC.

This chain uses TRBV9 with TRBJ2-3; 9 bases map to TRBD2. Germline assignment: CDR1 SGDLS and CDR2 YYNGEE. V lost 5 bases and J lost 0; bases outside the gene matches: 7. The CDR3 is 16 residues long. CDR3 in DNA: TGTGCCAGCAGTGCTGCTAGCGGGGTTAGCACAGATACGCAGTATTTT. It specifies CASSAASGVSTDTQYF.

V usage is TRBV5-1 and J usage is TRBJ2-5; D is undetermined. V gave up 4 bases and J gave up 2 bases, with 15 bases separating them. Germline V CDR1 and CDR2: SGHRS, YFSETQ. CDR3 length: 15 residues. The CDR3 protein is CASSQNNREQETQYF. The CDR3 bases are TGCGCCAGCAGCCAGAACAACAGAGAGCAAGAGACCCAGTACTTC. Full variable domain (missing parts from reference TRBV5-1 and TRBJ2-5): KAGVTQTPRYLIKTRGQQVTLSCSPISGHRSVSWYQQTPGQGLQFLFEYFSETQRNKGNFPGRFSGRQFSNSRSEMNVSTLELGDSALYLCASSQNNREQETQYFGPGTRLLVL.

The chain recombines TRBV11-3 with TRBJ2-4; the D is unclear. Germline CDR1 and CDR2: SGHNT and YENEEA. The germline V and J ends were trimmed by 1 base and 0 bases, with 10 bases remaining between them. The CDR3 spans 16 residues. CDR3 nucleotides: TGTGCCAGCAGCTTAGGTGGCGGCCTAGCCAAAAACATTCAGTACTTC. It encodes CASSLGGGLAKNIQYF. The variable domain in full, with the rest retrieved from reference TRBV11-3 and TRBJ2-4, is EAGVVQSPRYKIIEKKQPVAFWCNPISGHNTLYWYLQNLGQGPELLIRYENEEAVDDSQLPKDRFSAERLKGVDSTLKIQPAELGDSAVYLCASSLGGGLAKNIQYFGAGTRLSVL.

The chain has TRBV6-2 or TRBV6-3 and TRBJ2-1; D remains ambiguous. V lost 6 bases to trimming and J lost 4 bases, with 13 bases between them. The CDR3 covers 14 residues. CDR1 and CDR2 (germline): MNHEY, SVGEGT. The CDR3 region is CASSLVGIYNEQFF. As DNA, the CDR3 is TGTGCCAGCAGCCTTGTTGGGATTTACAATGAGCAGTTCTTC.

The V gene is TRBV2, the J gene TRBJ2-1, with TRBD2 matching 11 bases. This CDR3 contains 15 residues. Germline CDR1 reads SNHLY; CDR2 reads FYNNEI. With V trimmed by 6 bases and J by 4 bases, 5 bases remained unmatched. CDR3 in amino acids: CASSRLAGIYNEQFF. The CDR3 DNA reads TGTGCCAGCAGCAGACTAGCGGGGATTTACAATGAGCAGTTCTTC.

This chain uses TRBV7-6 with TRBJ1-4, with D possibly TRBD1 on 5 matching bases. V was clipped by 3 bases and J by 2 bases, with 7 bases between them. Germline values: CDR1 SGHVS, CDR2 FNYEAQ. The CDR3 is 14 residues long. The CDR3 nucleotides are TGTGCCAGCAGCTTCAGACAGACTAATGAAAAACTGTTTTTT. It yields the protein CASSFRQTNEKLFF.

The chain couples TRBV5-1 to TRBJ2-5; 8 bases agree with TRBD1. V shed 3 bases, J shed 2 bases, and the junction held 15 bases outside the gene matches. Germline assignment: CDR1 SGHRS and CDR2 YFSETQ. This CDR3 has 18 residues. The CDR3 region has the DNA TGCGCCAGCAGCTGGGGGACAGGTAATCTCCCAGAACAAGAGACCCAGTACTTC. It is translated as CASSWGTGNLPEQETQYF. Using reference TRBV5-1 and TRBJ2-5 for the parts outside the CDR3, the full variable domain is KAGVTQTPRYLIKTRGQQVTLSCSPISGHRSVSWYQQTPGQGLQFLFEYFSETQRNKGNFPGRFSGRQFSNSRSEMNVSTLELGDSALYLCASSWGTGNLPEQETQYFGPGTRLLVL.

A single count supports this clone. V usage is TRBV27 and J usage is TRBJ2-3, with D unclear. V lost 0 bases to trimming and J lost 5 bases, with 3 bases between them. The CDR3 extends over 12 amino acids. Germline V gene sequence: CDR1 MNHEY, CDR2 SMNVEV (reference sequence). The CDR3 DNA follows: TGTGCCAGCAGTTTATCACAAGATACGCAGTATTTT. This translates into CASSLSQDTQYF.

The chain is built from TRBV11-2 and TRBJ2-5; maybe TRBD2 (6 bases). Germline values: CDR1 SGHAT, CDR2 FQNNGV. V was pared by 2 bases and J by 4 bases, with 11 bases between. CDR3 length equals 14 residues. CDR3 DNA: TGTGCCAGCAGCTTACTGTCCGGGGGAGAGACCCAGTACTTC. Amino acids: CASSLLSGGETQYF.

The gene calls are TRBV9 and TRBJ1-2, with 9 nucleotides matching TRBD1. CDR1 and CDR2 (germline): SGDLS, YYNGEE. CDR3 length: 13 residues. With 4 bases clipped from V and 6 bases from J, the junction kept 4 bases outside the gene matches. The CDR3 sequence is CASSIGTGNGYTF. CDR3 in DNA: TGTGCCAGCAGCATCGGGACAGGGAATGGCTACACCTTC.